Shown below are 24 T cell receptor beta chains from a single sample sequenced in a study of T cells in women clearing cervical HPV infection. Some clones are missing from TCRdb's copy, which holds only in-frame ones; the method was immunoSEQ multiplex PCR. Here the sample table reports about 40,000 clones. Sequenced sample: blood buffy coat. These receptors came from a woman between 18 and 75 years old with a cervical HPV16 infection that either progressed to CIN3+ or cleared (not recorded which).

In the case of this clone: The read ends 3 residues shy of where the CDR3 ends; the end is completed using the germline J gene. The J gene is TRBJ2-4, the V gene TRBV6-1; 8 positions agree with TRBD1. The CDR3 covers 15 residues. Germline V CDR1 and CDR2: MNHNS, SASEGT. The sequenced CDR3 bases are TGTGCCAGCAGTGAGCCCAGGGGGCTGAACTATGGT. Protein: CASSEPRGLNYG. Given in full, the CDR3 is CASSEPRGLNYGQYF.

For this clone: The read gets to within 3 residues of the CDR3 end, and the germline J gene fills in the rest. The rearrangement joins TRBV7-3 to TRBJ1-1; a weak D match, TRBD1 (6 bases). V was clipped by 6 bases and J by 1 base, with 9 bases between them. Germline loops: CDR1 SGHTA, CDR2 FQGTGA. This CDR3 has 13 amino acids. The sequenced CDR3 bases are TGTGCCAGCAGGGGGACACCGAACACTGAA. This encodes CASRGTPNTE. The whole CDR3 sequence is CASRGTPNTEAFF.

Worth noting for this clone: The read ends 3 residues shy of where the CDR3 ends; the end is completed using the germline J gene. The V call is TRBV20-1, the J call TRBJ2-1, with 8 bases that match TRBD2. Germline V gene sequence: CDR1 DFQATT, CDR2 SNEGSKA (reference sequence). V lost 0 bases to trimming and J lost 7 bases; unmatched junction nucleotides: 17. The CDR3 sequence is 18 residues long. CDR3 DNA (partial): TGCAGTGCTAGAGATCGGAGTGCAGCGGGAGTCCTGGGGAATGAG. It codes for CSARDRSAAGVLGNE. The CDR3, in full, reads CSARDRSAAGVLGNEQFF.

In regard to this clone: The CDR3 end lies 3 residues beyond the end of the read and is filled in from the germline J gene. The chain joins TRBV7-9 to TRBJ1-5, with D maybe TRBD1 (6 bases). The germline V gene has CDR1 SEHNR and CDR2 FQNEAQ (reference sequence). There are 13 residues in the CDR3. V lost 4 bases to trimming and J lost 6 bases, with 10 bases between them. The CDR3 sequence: CASSSQGSQPQHF. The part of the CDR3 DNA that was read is TGTGCCAGCAGCTCTCAGGGGAGTCAGCCC.

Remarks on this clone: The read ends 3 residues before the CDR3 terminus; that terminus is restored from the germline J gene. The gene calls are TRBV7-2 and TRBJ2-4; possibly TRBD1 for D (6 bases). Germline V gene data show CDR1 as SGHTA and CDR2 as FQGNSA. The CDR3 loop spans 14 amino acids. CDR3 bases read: TGTGCCAGCAGCCCGGGACACCAAAGTTATGGT. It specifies CASSPGHQSYG. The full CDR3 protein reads CASSPGHQSYGQYF. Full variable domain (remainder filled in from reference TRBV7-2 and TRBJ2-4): GAGVSQSPSNKVTEKGKDVELRCDPISGHTALYWYRQSLGQGLEFLIYFQGNSAPDKSGLPSDRFSAERTGGSVSTLTIQRTQQEDSAVYLCASSPGHQSYGQYFGAGTRLSVL.

The sequenced part of the CDR3 DNA is TGCAGTGCCCCCAGACTAGCGGGAGCATTGGATACG. This codes for CSAPRLAGALDT. The entire CDR3 is CSAPRLAGALDTQYF. This rearrangement joins TRBV20-1 to TRBJ2-3; 12 bases align to TRBD2. The CDR3 end falls 3 residues outside the read, so it is completed with the germline J gene. Germline loops: CDR1 DFQATT, CDR2 SNEGSKA (reference sequence). This CDR3 spans 15 amino acids. V lost 6 bases and J lost 6; bases outside the gene matches: 10.

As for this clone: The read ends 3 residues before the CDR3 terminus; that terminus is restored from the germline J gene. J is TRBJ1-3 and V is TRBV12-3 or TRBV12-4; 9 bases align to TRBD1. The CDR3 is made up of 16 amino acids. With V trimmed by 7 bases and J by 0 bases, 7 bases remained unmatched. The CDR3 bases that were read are TGTGCCAGCAAACGATCGGGACAGGGCTCTGGAAACACC. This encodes CASKRSGQGSGNT. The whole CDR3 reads CASKRSGQGSGNTIYF.

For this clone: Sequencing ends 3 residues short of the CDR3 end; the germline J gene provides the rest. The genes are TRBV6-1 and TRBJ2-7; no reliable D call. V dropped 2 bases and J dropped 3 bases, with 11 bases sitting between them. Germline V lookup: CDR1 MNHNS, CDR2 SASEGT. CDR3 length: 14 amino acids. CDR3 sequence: CASSESRVVYEQYF. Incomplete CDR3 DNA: TGTGCCAGCAGTGAAAGCCGGGTAGTCTACGAG.

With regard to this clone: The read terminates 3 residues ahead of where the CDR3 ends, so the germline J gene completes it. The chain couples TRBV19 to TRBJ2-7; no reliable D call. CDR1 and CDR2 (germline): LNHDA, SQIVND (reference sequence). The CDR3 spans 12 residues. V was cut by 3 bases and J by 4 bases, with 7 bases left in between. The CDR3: CASSINGYEQYF. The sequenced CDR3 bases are TGTGCCAGTAGTATCAACGGGTACGAG. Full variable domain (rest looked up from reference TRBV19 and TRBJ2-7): DGGITQSPKYLFRKEGQNVTLSCEQNLNHDAMYWYRQDPGQGLRLIYYSQIVNDFQKGDIAEGYSVSREKKESFPLTVTSAQKNPTAFYLCASSINGYEQYFGPGTRLTVT.

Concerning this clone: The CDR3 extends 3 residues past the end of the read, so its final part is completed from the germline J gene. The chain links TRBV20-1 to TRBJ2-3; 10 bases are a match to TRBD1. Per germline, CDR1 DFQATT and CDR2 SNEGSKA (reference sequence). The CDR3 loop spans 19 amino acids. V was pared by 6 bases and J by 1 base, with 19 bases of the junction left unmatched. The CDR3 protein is CSAPIEAGQGLTRTDTQYF. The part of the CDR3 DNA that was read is TGCAGTGCACCGATCGAGGCGGGACAGGGGCTTACACGCACAGATACG.

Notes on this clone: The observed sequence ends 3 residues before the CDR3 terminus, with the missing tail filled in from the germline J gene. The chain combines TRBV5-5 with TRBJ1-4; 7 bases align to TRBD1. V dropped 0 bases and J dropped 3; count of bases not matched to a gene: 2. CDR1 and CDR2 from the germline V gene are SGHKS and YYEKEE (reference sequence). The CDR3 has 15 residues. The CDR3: CASSLEGTANEKLFF. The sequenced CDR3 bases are TGTGCCAGCAGCTTGGAGGGGACAGCTAATGAAAAA. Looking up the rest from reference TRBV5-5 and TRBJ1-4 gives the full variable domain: DAGVTQSPTHLIKTRGQQVTLRCSPISGHKSVSWYQQVLGQGPQFIFQYYEKEERGRGNFPDRFSARQFPNYSSELNVNALLLGDSALYLCASSLEGTANEKLFFGSGTQLSVL.

The CDR3 spells CSARVATGDSPLHF. The sequenced CDR3 bases are TGCAGTGCTAGAGTCGCCACAGGGGATTCACCC. The V gene is TRBV20-1, the J gene TRBJ1-6, with 7 bases aligning to TRBD1. The read finishes 3 residues shy of the CDR3 end, and the germline J gene is used to complete it. From germline, CDR1 is DFQATT and CDR2 SNEGSKA (reference sequence). V was clipped by 1 base and J by 8 bases; unmatched bases: 5. CDR3 length: 14 amino acids.

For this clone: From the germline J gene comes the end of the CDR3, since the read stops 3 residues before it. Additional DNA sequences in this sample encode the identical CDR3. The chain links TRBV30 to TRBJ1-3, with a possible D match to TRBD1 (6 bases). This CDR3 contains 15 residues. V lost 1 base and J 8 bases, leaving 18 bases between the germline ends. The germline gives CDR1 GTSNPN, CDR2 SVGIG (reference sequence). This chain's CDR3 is CAWSGPQGQTDTIYF. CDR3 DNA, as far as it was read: TGTGCCTGGAGTGGCCCGCAGGGGCAGACGGACACC.

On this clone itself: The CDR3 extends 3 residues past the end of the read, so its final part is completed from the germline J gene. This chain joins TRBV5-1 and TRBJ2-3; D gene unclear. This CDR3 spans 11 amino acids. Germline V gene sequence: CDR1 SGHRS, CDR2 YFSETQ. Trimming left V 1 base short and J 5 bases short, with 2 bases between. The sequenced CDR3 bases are TGCGCCAGCAGCTTGCAAGATACG. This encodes CASSLQDT. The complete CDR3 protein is CASSLQDTQYF. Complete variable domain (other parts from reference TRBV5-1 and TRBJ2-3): KAGVTQTPRYLIKTRGQQVTLSCSPISGHRSVSWYQQTPGQGLQFLFEYFSETQRNKGNFPGRFSGRQFSNSRSEMNVSTLELGDSALYLCASSLQDTQYFGPGTRLTVL.

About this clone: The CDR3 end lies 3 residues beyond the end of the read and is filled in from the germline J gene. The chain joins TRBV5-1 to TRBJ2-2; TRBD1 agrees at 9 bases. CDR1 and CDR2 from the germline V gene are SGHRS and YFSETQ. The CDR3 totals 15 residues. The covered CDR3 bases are TGCGCCAGCAGCACGGGGGACAGGGCAGGGGAAAAG. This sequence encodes CASSTGDRAGEK. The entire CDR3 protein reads CASSTGDRAGEKLFF.

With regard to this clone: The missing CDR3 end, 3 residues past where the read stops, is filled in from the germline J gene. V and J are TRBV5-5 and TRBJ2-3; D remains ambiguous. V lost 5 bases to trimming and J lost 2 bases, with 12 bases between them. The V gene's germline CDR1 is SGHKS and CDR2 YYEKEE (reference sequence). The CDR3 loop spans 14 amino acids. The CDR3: CASSLSRNTDTQYF. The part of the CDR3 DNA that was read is TGTGCCAGCAGTTTGAGTAGAAACACAGATACG.

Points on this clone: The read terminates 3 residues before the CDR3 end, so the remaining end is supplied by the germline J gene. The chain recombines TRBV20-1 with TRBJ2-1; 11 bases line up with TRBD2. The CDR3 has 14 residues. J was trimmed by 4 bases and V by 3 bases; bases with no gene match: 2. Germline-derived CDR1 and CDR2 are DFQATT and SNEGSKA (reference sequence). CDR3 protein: CSASGTSGYNEQFF. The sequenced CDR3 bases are TGCAGTGCTAGTGGGACTAGCGGATACAATGAG.

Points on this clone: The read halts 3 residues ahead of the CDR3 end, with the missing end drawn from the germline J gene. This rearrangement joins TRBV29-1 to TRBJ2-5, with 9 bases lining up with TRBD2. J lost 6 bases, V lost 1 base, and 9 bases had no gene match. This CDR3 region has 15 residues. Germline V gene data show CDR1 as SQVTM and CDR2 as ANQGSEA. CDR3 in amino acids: CSVEGASGKTKTQYF. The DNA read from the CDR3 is TGCAGCGTTGAAGGGGCTAGCGGGAAAACAAAGACC. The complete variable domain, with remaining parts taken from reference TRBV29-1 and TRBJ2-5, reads SAVISQKPSRDICQRGTSLTIQCQVDSQVTMMFWYRQQPGQSLTLIATANQGSEATYESGFVIDKFPISRPNLTFSTLTVSNMSPEDSSIYLCSVEGASGKTKTQYFGPGTRLLVL.

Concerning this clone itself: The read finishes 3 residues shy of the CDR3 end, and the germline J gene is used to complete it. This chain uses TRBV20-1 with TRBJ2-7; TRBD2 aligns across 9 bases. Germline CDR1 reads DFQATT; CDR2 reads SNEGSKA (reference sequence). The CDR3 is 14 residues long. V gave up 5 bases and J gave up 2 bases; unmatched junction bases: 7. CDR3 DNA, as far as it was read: TGCAGTGCTGACACCAGGACTAGCGCCTACGAG. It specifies CSADTRTSAYE. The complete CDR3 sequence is CSADTRTSAYEQYF.

The covered CDR3 bases are TGCAGTGCGCCGGGACTAGATCTAACCAATGAG. Amino acid sequence: CSAPGLDLTNE. The full CDR3 reads CSAPGLDLTNEQFF. The chain combines TRBV20-1 with TRBJ2-1, with TRBD2 identical over 8 bases. The read ends 3 residues shy of where the CDR3 ends; the end is completed using the germline J gene. The CDR3 has 14 residues. CDR1 is DFQATT and CDR2 is SNEGSKA in the germline V gene (reference sequence). V shed 6 bases and J 6 bases; nucleotides not matched to a gene: 10.

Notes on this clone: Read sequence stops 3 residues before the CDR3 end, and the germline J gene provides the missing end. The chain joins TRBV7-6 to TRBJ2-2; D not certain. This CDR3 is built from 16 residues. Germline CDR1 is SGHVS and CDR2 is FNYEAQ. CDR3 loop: CASSLAPSNSNSPLFF. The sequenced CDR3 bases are TGTGCCAGCAGCTTAGCCCCCTCTAACAGTAATTCACCG. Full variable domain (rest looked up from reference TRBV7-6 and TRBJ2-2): GAGVSQSPRYKVTKRGQDVALRCDPISGHVSLYWYRQALGQGPEFLTYFNYEAQQDKSGLPNDRFSAERPEGSISTLTIQRTEQRDSAMYRCASSLAPSNSNSPLFFGEGSRLTVL.

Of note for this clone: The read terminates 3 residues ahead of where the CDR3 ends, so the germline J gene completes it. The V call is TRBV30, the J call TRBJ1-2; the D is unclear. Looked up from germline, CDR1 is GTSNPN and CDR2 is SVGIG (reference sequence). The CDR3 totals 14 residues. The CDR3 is CAWSGGGSNYDYTF. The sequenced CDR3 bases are TGTGCCTGGAGTGGAGGCGGGAGTAACTACGAC.

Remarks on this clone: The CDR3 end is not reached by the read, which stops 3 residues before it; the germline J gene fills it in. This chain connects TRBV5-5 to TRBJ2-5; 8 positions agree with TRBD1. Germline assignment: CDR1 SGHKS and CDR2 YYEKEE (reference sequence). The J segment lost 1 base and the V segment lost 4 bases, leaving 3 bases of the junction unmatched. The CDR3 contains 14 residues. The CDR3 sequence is CASSPDRGQETQYF. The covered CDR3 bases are TGTGCCAGCAGCCCTGACAGGGGCCAAGAGACC.

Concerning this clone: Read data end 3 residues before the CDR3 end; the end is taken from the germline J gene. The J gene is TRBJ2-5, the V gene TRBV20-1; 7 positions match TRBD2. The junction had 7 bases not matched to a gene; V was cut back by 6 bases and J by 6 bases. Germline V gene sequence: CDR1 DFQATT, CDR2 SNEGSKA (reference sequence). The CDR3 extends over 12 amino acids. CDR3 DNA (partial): TGCAGTGCCCCAGGGAGGGGTAAGACC. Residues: CSAPGRGKT. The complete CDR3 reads CSAPGRGKTQYF.